These T cell receptor beta chains were read from a single sample in a study of regulatory T cells in long-lasting Graves disease. TCRdb itself ran the multiplex PCR reads through MiXCR, one entry per CDR3 protein. The sample yields some 370,000 distinct CDR3 sequences, under 25% seen once. Sequenced here: peripheral blood mononuclear cells (PBMCs), sampled when the disease was refractory, from a patient treated with antithyroid drugs. These receptors came from a female donor with Graves disease. Both conserved end residues are part of each CDR3. The order of the fields is J gene, D gene, V gene, clone size, CDR3 DNA, CDR3 protein. A D gene is named only where the DNA matches it firmly. Clone size appears in some rows only: once, few, many, or a class for an expanded clone.

J gene: TRBJ2-4; D gene: NA; V gene: TRBV20-1; clone size: few; CDR3 DNA: TGCAGTGCTGGCACAACTAGTCCCATGGGGAACATTCAGTACTTC; CDR3 protein: CSAGTTSPMGNIQYF
J gene: TRBJ2-5; D gene: TRBD2; V gene: TRBV14; clone size: NA; CDR3 DNA: TGTGCCAGCAGCCAAATAGCGGGGCGAACGTGGGAGACCCAGTACTTC; CDR3 protein: CASSQIAGRTWETQYF
J gene: TRBJ2-6; D gene: NA; V gene: TRBV6-1; clone size: NA; CDR3 DNA: TGTGCCAGCAACCCTGGGGCCAACGTCCTGACTTTC; CDR3 protein: CASNPGANVLTF
J gene: TRBJ2-6; D gene: TRBD1; V gene: TRBV28; clone size: NA; CDR3 DNA: TGTGCCAGCAGTTTACTCGGGCAGGGGGCTCGTGGGGCCAACGTCCTGACTTTC; CDR3 protein: CASSLLGQGARGANVLTF
J gene: TRBJ2-7; D gene: NA; V gene: TRBV7-2; clone size: NA; CDR3 DNA: TGTGCCAGCAGCTTAGGAGGGGACCCTTCCTACGAGCAGTACTTC; CDR3 protein: CASSLGGDPSYEQYF
J gene: TRBJ1-5; D gene: NA; V gene: TRBV28; clone size: many; CDR3 DNA: TGTGCCAGCCAGGGAGGCAATCAGCCCCAGCATTTT; CDR3 protein: CASQGGNQPQHF
J gene: TRBJ2-6; D gene: NA; V gene: TRBV7-3; clone size: NA; CDR3 DNA: TGTGCCAGCAGCTTAACCGCAGGTGCTGGGGCCAACGTCCTGACTTTC; CDR3 protein: CASSLTAGAGANVLTF
J gene: TRBJ1-1; D gene: NA; V gene: TRBV18; clone size: NA; CDR3 DNA: TGTGCCAGCTCACCGCGTGAGAACACTGAAACTTTCTTT; CDR3 protein: CASSPRENTETFF
J gene: TRBJ2-7; D gene: NA; V gene: TRBV20-1; clone size: NA; CDR3 DNA: TGCAGTGCACTGGGGGCTAGCGGTTACTCCTACGAGCAGTACTTC; CDR3 protein: CSALGASGYSYEQYF
J gene: TRBJ2-7; D gene: TRBD2; V gene: TRBV10-1; clone size: NA; CDR3 DNA: TGTGCCAGCAGTTACGGACTAGCGGGGGAGGCCCCGTGGGAGCAGTACTTC; CDR3 protein: CASSYGLAGEAPWEQYF
J gene: TRBJ2-5; D gene: NA; V gene: TRBV9; clone size: NA; CDR3 DNA: TGTGCCAGCAGCGTAGGACCTCGCGGGGAGACCCAGTACTTC; CDR3 protein: CASSVGPRGETQYF
J gene: TRBJ1-2; D gene: NA; V gene: TRBV10-3; clone size: once; CDR3 DNA: TGTGCCATCAGTCCCGACTCATATGGCTACACCTTC; CDR3 protein: CAISPDSYGYTF
J gene: TRBJ2-4; D gene: TRBD2; V gene: TRBV6-1; clone size: NA; CDR3 DNA: TGTGCCAGCACGAGTCGAACTGGGGGAGGGCAAGCCAAAAACATTCAGTACTTC; CDR3 protein: CASTSRTGGGQAKNIQYF
J gene: TRBJ1-1; D gene: TRBD1; V gene: TRBV5-1; clone size: NA; CDR3 DNA: TGCGCCAGCAGCTTATCGGGACAGGGTTTCCCCTTTGAAGCTTTCTTT; CDR3 protein: CASSLSGQGFPFEAFF
J gene: TRBJ1-2; D gene: TRBD1; V gene: TRBV4-2; clone size: NA; CDR3 DNA: TGTGCCAGCAGCCCATTAACAGGGGGTTTGAACTATGGCTACACCTTC; CDR3 protein: CASSPLTGGLNYGYTF
J gene: TRBJ1-3; D gene: NA; V gene: TRBV12-3/TRBV12-4; clone size: many; CDR3 DNA: TGTGCCAGCAGCACAAAGACAGTCTCTGGAAACACCATATATTTT; CDR3 protein: CASSTKTVSGNTIYF
J gene: TRBJ2-5; D gene: NA; V gene: TRBV28; clone size: many; CDR3 DNA: TGTGCCAGCAGTTTGCCGGCTGGCGGAATTACCGAAGAGACCCAGTACTTC; CDR3 protein: CASSLPAGGITEETQYF